This is a list of T cell receptor beta chains from one sample in a study of T cell changes during pregnancy in multiple sclerosis. Using immunoSEQ multiplex PCR, the repertoire was profiled, and TCRdb retains in-frame clones only, with some absent. Of approximately 100,000 clones listed, 90% to 95% are singletons. The specimen comprised peripheral blood, sampled in the third trimester of pregnancy. The receptors originated from a female donor with multiple sclerosis, enrolled in a pregnancy study. Each CDR3 is given with its conserved first and last residue. The D gene is left open where the match is weak. Expanded clones get a size class; other rows say once, few or many, or leave the size out.

d_gene	j_gene	abundance	v_gene	len	CDR3nt	CDR3aa
TRBD1	TRBJ1-4	.	TRBV7-9	15	TGTGCCAGCAGCGCCCTAACAGGGGCTGACGAAAAACTGTTTTTT	CASSALTGADEKLFF
.	TRBJ2-3	.	TRBV7-9	15	TGTGCCAGCAGCTTAGCGGGCCCGGTCCCAGATACGCAGTATTTT	CASSLAGPVPDTQYF
TRBD1	TRBJ2-5	.	TRBV19	15	TGTGCCAGTTGCGGACAGGCCGGGCCCCAAGAGACCCAGTACTTC	CASCGQAGPQETQYF
.	TRBJ2-2	once	TRBV5-8	14	TGTGCCAGCAGCTTGTCACTGCACACCGGGGAGCTGTTTTTT	CASSLSLHTGELFF
.	TRBJ1-1	.	TRBV6-5	14	TGTGCCAGCAGTTACCTCGTTTCTCGTTCTGAAGCTTTCTTT	CASSYLVSRSEAFF
TRBD2	TRBJ2-7	once	TRBV6-5	15	TGTGCCAGCAGTACCTTGGGACTAGCGGGAGGCGAGCAGTACTTC	CASSTLGLAGGEQYF
.	TRBJ2-7	.	TRBV14	15	TGTGCCAGCAGCCAAGCCACTGCGGGTTTCCTAATGCAGTACTTC	CASSQATAGFLMQYF
TRBD2	TRBJ2-1	.	TRBV5-1	16	TGCGCCAGCAGCTTGGGGGGACTAGCGGTTTACAATGAGCAGTTCTTC	CASSLGGLAVYNEQFF
TRBD2	TRBJ2-5	.	TRBV18	16	TGTGCCAGCTCACTCCTTCCGGGGCGGGAGCAAGAGACCCAGTACTTC	CASSLLPGREQETQYF
TRBD2	TRBJ2-7	.	TRBV5-4	16	TGTGCCAGCAGCTTGGCAGGGACTAGCTTTACCTACGAGCAGTACTTC	CASSLAGTSFTYEQYF
TRBD1	TRBJ1-1	.	TRBV19	15	TGTGCCAGTAGTATCGGGGGACAGCCCAACACTGAAGCTTTCTTT	CASSIGGQPNTEAFF
.	TRBJ2-7	.	TRBV4-1	14	TGCGCCAGCAGCCTTAGTATCCCAGGCTACGAGCAGTACTTC	CASSLSIPGYEQYF
.	TRBJ1-5	.	TRBV28	13	TGTGCCAGCTCCCCCCCGGGAAATCAGCCCCAGCATTTT	CASSPPGNQPQHF
.	TRBJ2-2	.	TRBV9	12	TGTGCCAGCAGCGGACTCACCGGGGAGCTGTTTTTT	CASSGLTGELFF
.	TRBJ2-1	.	TRBV5-4	13	TGTGCCAGCAGCTTGGTGCGTACTAATGAGCAGTTCTTC	CASSLVRTNEQFF
.	TRBJ2-6	.	TRBV29-1	16	TGCAGCGTAATAAACAGGGATTCCTCTGGGGCCAACGTCCTGACTTTC	CSVINRDSSGANVLTF
.	TRBJ2-7	.	TRBV6-6	11	TGTGCCAGCAGTTCCAACTACGAGCAGTACTTC	CASSSNYEQYF
.	TRBJ2-2	.	TRBV7-2	12	TGTGCCAGCACCGAAGCGGTCGGGGAGCTGTTTTTT	CASTEAVGELFF
TRBD2	TRBJ2-7	.	TRBV5-5	18	TGTGCCAGCAGCGGGCCGGGACTAGCGGGAGGGCCATCCTACGAGCAGTACTTC	CASSGPGLAGGPSYEQYF
.	TRBJ2-3	.	TRBV29-1	10	TGCAGCGTTGCTTTTAATACGCAGTATTTT	CSVAFNTQYF
.	TRBJ2-1	.	TRBV7-2	14	TGTGCCAGCAGCCCCCAATACGGTTCAATGGAGCAGTTCTTC	CASSPQYGSMEQFF
TRBD1	TRBJ2-7	.	TRBV5-4	14	TGTGCCAGCAGTTTAGACAGGGGGTCCTACGAGCAGTACTTC	CASSLDRGSYEQYF